The clone carrying this TCR beta chain appeared many times. These data are taken from a study of regulatory T cells in long-lasting Graves disease. Stated time point: newly diagnosed GD, antithyroid drugs for less than 3 months. Construction of the TCR library relied on RNA isolated from PBMCs. Libraries of TCR beta came from iRepertoire HTBI primers plus Arm-PCR of CDR3 regions. TCRdb passed the multiplex PCR reads through MiXCR, listing each CDR3 protein once. The data show 620,000 or so distinct CDR3 sequences, 16% seen once. The data were also submitted as part of a second study, on T cells in Graves' hyperthyroidism and ophthalmopathy. From that second work: First-round RT-PCR with HTBI primers amplified the TCR CDR3 region.

Here the sequenced sample was peripheral blood mononuclear cells (PBMCs), taken at new diagnosis, from a patient treated with antithyroid drugs. The clonotype was recovered from a young woman with Graves disease.

CDR3 loop: CASSASGKGSYEQYF. In DNA form, the CDR3 reads TGTGCCAGCAGCGCTAGCGGGAAGGGTAGCTACGAGCAGTACTTC. V and J are TRBV7-3 and TRBJ2-7; 9 nucleotides match TRBD2. The CDR3 is made up of 15 amino acids. Per germline, CDR1 SGHTA and CDR2 FQGTGA. The junction had 8 bases not matched to a gene; V was cut back by 5 bases and J by 3 bases.